This is a list of T cell receptor beta chains from one sample in a study of CD8 T cells in Susac syndrome. TCRdb processed the immunoSEQ multiplex PCR reads anew with MiXCR; each CDR3 protein has one entry. The table includes 250,000 to 300,000 distinct CDR3 sequences, around 91% detected once. Sequencing was done on a sample of CD8+ T cells from PBMCs. All receptors derive from a human donor with multiple sclerosis. CDR3s include the opening cysteine and the closing phenylalanine or tryptophan. The D gene is left open where the match is weak. Clone size, where shown, is once, few, many, or a class for clones that have expanded.

V	D	length	J	size	DNA	CDR3
TRBV24-1	.	12	TRBJ2-1	.	TGTGCCACCAGCCTAGACAGCAATGAGCAGTTCTTC	CATSLDSNEQFF
TRBV30	.	13	TRBJ2-2	.	TGTGCCTGGAGTGTTGAGGACACCGGGGAGCTGTTTTTT	CAWSVEDTGELFF
TRBV20-1	TRBD1	14	TRBJ1-1	.	TGCAGTGCTAAGACAGGGGGAAGCAGCACTGAAGCTTTCTTT	CSAKTGGSSTEAFF
TRBV7-9	.	16	TRBJ1-1	.	TGTGCCAGCAGCTTAGGGGTCTCGGGGGGGAACACTGAAGCTTTCTTT	CASSLGVSGGNTEAFF
TRBV20-1	.	13	TRBJ2-7	once	TGCAGTGCTAGCGACGGGAGCTCCTACGAGCAGTACTTC	CSASDGSSYEQYF
TRBV12-3/TRBV12-4	TRBD1	13	TRBJ1-1	.	TGTGCCAGCAGTTTGACAGGGTTCCCTGAAGCTTTCTTT	CASSLTGFPEAFF
TRBV30	.	12	TRBJ1-2	.	TGTGCCTGGATGGAAGACAACTATGGCTACACCTTC	CAWMEDNYGYTF
TRBV4-3	.	16	TRBJ2-6	few	TGCGCCAGCAGCCAAGGGGCGGACTCTGGGGCCAACGTCCTGACTTTC	CASSQGADSGANVLTF
TRBV27	.	15	TRBJ2-7	.	TGTGCCAGCAGTTTGGGTCCGGGGCTCTCCTACGAGCAGTACTTC	CASSLGPGLSYEQYF
TRBV29-1	.	17	TRBJ2-6	.	TGCAGCGCACGCAACAGAGACGACAGCTCTGGGGCCAACGTCCTGACTTTC	CSARNRDDSSGANVLTF
TRBV9	TRBD1	18	TRBJ2-1	.	TGTGCCAGCAGCCCCGCAGGCAGACAGGGCAAGGGTTACAATGAGCAGTTCTTC	CASSPAGRQGKGYNEQFF
TRBV11-2	.	16	TRBJ2-3	.	TGTGCCAGCAGCTTAGATGTGGGGAGTCACACAGATACGCAGTATTTT	CASSLDVGSHTDTQYF
TRBV6-5	.	14	TRBJ2-3	.	TGTGCCAGCAGTTACTCGCCGGGCGCGGATACGCAGTATTTT	CASSYSPGADTQYF
TRBV7-9	.	12	TRBJ2-1	few	TGTGCCAGCAGCTTACAGGACAATGAGCAGTTCTTC	CASSLQDNEQFF
TRBV11-1	.	12	TRBJ1-2	.	TGTGCCAGCAGCCAGGACACTTATGGCTACACCTTC	CASSQDTYGYTF
TRBV12-3/TRBV12-4	.	14	TRBJ1-3	.	TGTGCCGCCCGGACCGACGGTTCCAAAAACACCATATATTTT	CAARTDGSKNTIYF
TRBV6-4	TRBD2	15	TRBJ2-1	.	TGTGCCAGCAGTGGGACTAGCGGGAGTGGAGATGAGCAGTTCTTC	CASSGTSGSGDEQFF
TRBV28	.	13	TRBJ2-7	few	TGTGCCAGGGGGGCAGGGATACTCCTCGAGCAGTACTTC	CARGAGILLEQYF
TRBV30	.	13	TRBJ2-7	.	TGTGCCTGGAGTGGGGGGCTCTCCTACGAGCAGTACTTC	CAWSGGLSYEQYF
TRBV27	TRBD1	14	TRBJ2-3	.	TGTGCCAGCAGTATAAACAGGGGAACAGATACGCAGTATTTT	CASSINRGTDTQYF
TRBV25-1	TRBD2	15	TRBJ2-1	.	TGTGCCAGCAGTGAATTCGGTGGGGGGGAGGATGAGCAGTTCTTC	CASSEFGGGEDEQFF
TRBV24-1	TRBD2	16	TRBJ2-3	.	TGTGCCACCAGTGACCCAGCGGGGTCTAGCACAGATACGCAGTATTTT	CATSDPAGSSTDTQYF
TRBV27	.	13	TRBJ2-7	.	TGTGCCAGCAAGACGGACAGAACGTTAGAGCAGTACTTC	CASKTDRTLEQYF
TRBV5-4	.	13	TRBJ1-1	.	TGTGCCAGCAACGGGGCAAGTGGTACTGAAGCTTTCTTT	CASNGASGTEAFF
TRBV4-2	.	13	TRBJ1-4	once	TGTGCCAGCGGTTGGACAGAGAATGAAAAACTGTTTTTT	CASGWTENEKLFF
TRBV29-1	.	13	TRBJ1-3	few	TGCAGCGTTGAAGGGGGGGCTGGAAACACCATATATTTT	CSVEGGAGNTIYF
TRBV30	TRBD1	15	TRBJ2-3	.	TGTGCCTGGCGGGCTGTTGAAGGGGGCATAGATACGCAGTATTTT	CAWRAVEGGIDTQYF
TRBV5-4	.	15	TRBJ2-2	.	TGTGCCAGCAGCTCGCCAGGGTTGAACACCGGGGAGCTGTTTTTT	CASSSPGLNTGELFF